The rows below give T cell receptor beta chains drawn from one sample of a study of blood T cell repertoires in COVID-19. Assay used: immunoSEQ multiplex PCR; TCRdb lists only in-frame clones, some missing. The table has 250,000 to 350,000 clones, approximately 84% seen once. The specimen was peripheral blood. The source of these receptors is a human donor with COVID-19, enrolled during active disease. The donor label of this sample is uncertain. Both conserved end residues are part of each CDR3. A D gene is named only where the DNA matches it firmly. Rows may omit the clone size; those that give it use once, few, many or a size class.

j_call v_call clone_size d_call cdr3_aa cdr3_nt
TRBJ2-4 TRBV7-8 . TRBD1 CASSTRGQIFF TGTGCCAGCAGCACTAGGGGACAGATATTCTTC
TRBJ2-1 TRBV28 . TRBD1 CASSSHRGSYNEQFF TGTGCCAGCAGCTCGCACAGGGGTAGTTACAATGAGCAGTTCTTC
TRBJ1-1 TRBV13 . . CASRPGVVGAEAFF TGTGCCAGCAGGCCAGGGGTAGTGGGGGCTGAAGCTTTCTTT
TRBJ2-5 TRBV4-1 . TRBD2 CASSPGTSLSQETQYF TGCGCCAGCAGCCCCGGGACTAGCCTTTCTCAAGAGACCCAGTACTTC
TRBJ2-7 TRBV12-3/TRBV12-4 . . CASSLGHPSGQYF TGTGCCAGCAGTTTAGGCCACCCGAGTGGGCAGTACTTC
TRBJ2-1 TRBV1 . . CTSSQSGSQYNEQFF TGCACCAGCAGCCAGAGCGGGAGCCAATACAATGAGCAGTTCTTC
TRBJ1-1 TRBV6-5 . TRBD1 CASNPTTGGVRVAFF TGTGCCAGCAACCCGACGACAGGGGGCGTCAGGGTAGCTTTCTTT
TRBJ2-7 TRBV30 once TRBD2 CAWNYELAGDEQYF TGTGCCTGGAACTACGAACTAGCGGGAGACGAGCAGTACTTC
TRBJ1-5 TRBV7-2 . . CASSLAGTYSNQPQHF TGTGCCAGCAGCTTAGCCGGGACTTATAGCAATCAGCCCCAGCATTTT
TRBJ2-7 TRBV10-1 . TRBD2 CASSESSGSPYEQYF TGCGCCAGCAGTGAGTCGAGCGGGAGTCCCTACGAGCAGTACTTC
TRBJ1-4 TRBV28 few TRBD1 CASSRPRQGANEKLFF TGTGCCAGCAGCCGTCCTCGACAGGGCGCTAATGAAAAACTGTTTTTT
TRBJ2-1 TRBV7-3 . TRBD2 CASSWTSSGFYNEQFF TGTGCCAGCAGCTGGACTAGTTCAGGTTTTTACAATGAGCAGTTCTTC
TRBJ2-1 TRBV6-5 . TRBD2 CASRNTAGGGNEQFF TGTGCCAGCAGGAACACAGCGGGAGGTGGGAATGAGCAGTTCTTC
TRBJ1-4 TRBV5-1 . TRBD1 CASSHQGVQVDEKLFF TGCGCCAGCAGCCATCAGGGGGTTCAGGTTGATGAAAAACTGTTTTTT
TRBJ2-5 TRBV4-1 few TRBD1 CASSSISRGRETQYF TGCGCCAGCAGCTCAATTTCGAGGGGGCGAGAGACCCAGTACTTC
TRBJ2-3 TRBV19 . . CASRELGRPEGTDTQYF TGTGCCAGTAGGGAACTAGGGAGGCCCGAGGGAACAGATACGCAGTATTTT
TRBJ1-2 TRBV6-2/TRBV6-3 . . CASSYSGLHGYTF TGTGCCAGCAGTTACTCGGGGCTTCATGGCTACACCTTC
TRBJ1-2 TRBV5-4 . TRBD1 CASSYLDRVGYGYTF TGTGCCAGCAGCTACCTTGACAGGGTTGGCTATGGCTACACCTTC
TRBJ1-4 TRBV28 . TRBD1 CASSFTQGPNEKLFF TGTGCCAGCAGTTTTACACAGGGGCCTAATGAAAAACTGTTTTTT
TRBJ2-2 TRBV7-3 few . CASSLKRLGNTGELFF TGTGCCAGCAGCTTAAAGAGGTTGGGTAACACCGGGGAGCTGTTTTTT
TRBJ1-6 TRBV28 . . CASWRTGGSPLHF TGTGCCAGCTGGCGCACCGGGGGGTCACCCCTCCACTTT